The 14 T cell receptor beta chains below all came from one sample that was sequenced in a study of cytomegalovirus exposure and HLA in healthy donors. 13 Jbeta primers and 60 Vbeta primers were used for the PCR. Profiling relied on immunoSEQ multiplex PCR, and the TCRdb table lists in-frame clones only, not all of them. The data show roughly 120,000 clones, 82% seen once. The sequenced material came from PBMCs. The receptors derive from a woman aged 18-35 years in good health and CMV-seronegative.

The chain couples TRBV30 to TRBJ1-1, with unresolved D. Per the germline V gene, CDR1 is GTSNPN and CDR2 is SVGIG (reference sequence). V lost 4 bases and J lost 0, with 3 bases in between. This CDR3 has 11 amino acids. CDR3 bases: TGTGCCTGGACCTTGAACACTGAAGCTTTCTTT. Protein: CAWTLNTEAFF.

In its sample, this clone was seen a few times. The V call is TRBV11-2, the J call TRBJ1-3; perhaps TRBD1 as D (5 bases). The germline V gene has CDR1 SGHAT and CDR2 FQNNGV. V dropped 5 bases and J dropped 13 bases, with 18 bases sitting between them. The CDR3 runs 13 residues. The CDR3 loop is CASSIPGDSRIYF. The CDR3 nucleotides read TGTGCCAGCAGCATACCAGGTGACAGCCGAATATATTTT.

The chain combines TRBV7-6 with TRBJ1-1, with D tentatively TRBD1 (6 bases). The CDR3 length is 14 residues. CDR1 and CDR2 from the germline V gene are SGHVS and FNYEAQ. Trimming left V 5 bases short and J 2 bases short, with 12 bases between. The CDR3 protein is CASSRRGGNTEAFF. The CDR3 region has the DNA TGTGCCAGCAGCCGTCGGGGGGGCAACACTGAAGCTTTCTTT.

The V gene is TRBV7-6, the J gene TRBJ1-2; tentatively, D is TRBD1 (6 bases). V lost 5 bases and J 0 bases, leaving 19 bases between the germline ends. The CDR3 totals 17 residues. Germline V lookup: CDR1 SGHVS, CDR2 FNYEAQ. The CDR3 DNA sequence: TGTGCCAGCAGCCCTCGGACAGCCGGCTTCGCTAACTATGGCTACACCTTC. It encodes CASSPRTAGFANYGYTF.

This sequence joins TRBV7-2 and TRBJ1-6; a weak D match, TRBD1 (5 bases). The CDR3 loop spans 14 amino acids. Germline CDR1 is SGHTA and CDR2 is FQGNSA. Trimming left V 6 bases short and J 9 bases short, with 15 bases between. The CDR3 sequence: CASRGGSVSSPLHF. The CDR3, as DNA: TGTGCCAGCAGGGGGGGGAGCGTTAGTTCACCCCTCCACTTT.

This sequence joins TRBV5-6 and TRBJ2-5; 9 bases are shared with TRBD1. J lost 2 bases, V lost 4 bases, and 3 bases had no gene match. CDR1 and CDR2 from the germline V gene are SGHDT and YYEEEE. This CDR3 region has 14 residues. The CDR3 loop is CASSTGQGQETQYF. CDR3 sequence (DNA): TGTGCCAGCAGCACAGGACAGGGGCAAGAGACCCAGTACTTC.

The sample holds one count of this clone. This sequence joins TRBV6-1 and TRBJ1-6; D might be TRBD1 (6 bases). Trimming took 6 bases from V and 7 from J, leaving 13 bases between them. CDR3 length: 14 residues. Germline CDR1 is MNHNS and CDR2 is SASEGT. CDR3 protein: CASSRDISNSPLHF. The CDR3 DNA reads as TGTGCCAGCAGCCGGGACATTTCGAATTCACCCCTCCACTTT.

This clone was counted a single time. The genes are TRBV29-1 and TRBJ2-3, with 10 bases matching TRBD1. Germline V lookup: CDR1 SQVTM, CDR2 ANQGSEA. CDR3 length: 15 residues. V trimming: 7 bases; J trimming: 6 bases; junction bases outside the gene matches: 13. CDR3 protein: CSADMTGGPSDTQYF. The CDR3 DNA sequence: TGCAGCGCAGACATGACAGGGGGCCCTTCCGATACGCAGTATTTT.

This rearrangement joins TRBV19 to TRBJ1-1, with D possibly being TRBD1 (5 bases). Germline CDR1 is LNHDA and CDR2 is SQIVND (reference sequence). CDR3 size: 13 residues. V lost 3 bases to trimming and J lost 5 bases, with 10 bases between them. CDR3 sequence (DNA): TGTGCCAGTAGTATCGTCGGGGGAACTGAAGCTTTCTTT. Protein sequence: CASSIVGGTEAFF. Variable domain in full (rest from reference TRBV19 and TRBJ1-1): DGGITQSPKYLFRKEGQNVTLSCEQNLNHDAMYWYRQDPGQGLRLIYYSQIVNDFQKGDIAEGYSVSREKKESFPLTVTSAQKNPTAFYLCASSIVGGTEAFFGQGTRLTVV.

This clone is a singleton in its sample. The chain carries TRBV27 and TRBJ2-1; TRBD2 matches at 8 bases. Germline V gene data show CDR1 as MNHEY and CDR2 as SMNVEV (reference sequence). This CDR3 comprises 18 residues. V trimming: 8 bases; J trimming: 0 bases; junction bases outside the gene matches: 15. The CDR3: CASAPGTRGPSSYNEQFF. The CDR3 DNA reads as TGTGCCAGCGCCCCCGGGACTAGAGGGCCGAGCTCCTACAATGAGCAGTTCTTC.

A note on this clone: One end of the junction varies from germline; a read error may be responsible. This rearrangement joins TRBV10-1 to TRBJ2-5; D is undetermined. Per the germline V gene, CDR1 is WNHNN and CDR2 is SYGVQD (reference sequence). CDR3 length: 14 amino acids. The DNA of the CDR3 is TGCGCCAGCAGTGACCGACAAGGCCAAGGGACCCAGTACTTC. Protein sequence: CASSDRQGQGTQYF.

The chain carries TRBV7-6 and TRBJ1-2; D might be TRBD1 (6 bases). The CDR3 extends over 16 amino acids. Per germline, CDR1 SGHVS and CDR2 FNYEAQ. The V end lost 3 bases, the J end lost 1 base, and 15 bases lay between the germline ends. CDR3 sequence (DNA): TGTGCCAGCAGCTTGTCCAGGACAGCGCTTAACTATGGCTACACCTTC. This translates into CASSLSRTALNYGYTF.

The chain uses TRBV28 and TRBJ1-5; possible D gene TRBD1, 5 bases. The V and J ends lost 5 bases and 7 bases respectively, with 15 bases between them. The CDR3 sequence is 14 residues long. Germline-derived CDR1 and CDR2 are MDHEN and SYDVKM. The CDR3 nucleotides are TGTGCCAGCAGTCCCCCGTCCGGGGGACAGCCCCAGCATTTT. As protein: CASSPPSGGQPQHF.

This clone is a singleton in its sample. This chain connects TRBV6-1 to TRBJ1-6; no reliable D call. V was pared by 8 bases and J by 3 bases, with 5 bases between. Germline-derived CDR1 and CDR2 are MNHNS and SASEGT. The CDR3 contains 12 residues. The CDR3 coding sequence is TGTGCCAGCCTATTCTATAATTCACCCCTCCACTTT. Amino acid sequence: CASLFYNSPLHF.